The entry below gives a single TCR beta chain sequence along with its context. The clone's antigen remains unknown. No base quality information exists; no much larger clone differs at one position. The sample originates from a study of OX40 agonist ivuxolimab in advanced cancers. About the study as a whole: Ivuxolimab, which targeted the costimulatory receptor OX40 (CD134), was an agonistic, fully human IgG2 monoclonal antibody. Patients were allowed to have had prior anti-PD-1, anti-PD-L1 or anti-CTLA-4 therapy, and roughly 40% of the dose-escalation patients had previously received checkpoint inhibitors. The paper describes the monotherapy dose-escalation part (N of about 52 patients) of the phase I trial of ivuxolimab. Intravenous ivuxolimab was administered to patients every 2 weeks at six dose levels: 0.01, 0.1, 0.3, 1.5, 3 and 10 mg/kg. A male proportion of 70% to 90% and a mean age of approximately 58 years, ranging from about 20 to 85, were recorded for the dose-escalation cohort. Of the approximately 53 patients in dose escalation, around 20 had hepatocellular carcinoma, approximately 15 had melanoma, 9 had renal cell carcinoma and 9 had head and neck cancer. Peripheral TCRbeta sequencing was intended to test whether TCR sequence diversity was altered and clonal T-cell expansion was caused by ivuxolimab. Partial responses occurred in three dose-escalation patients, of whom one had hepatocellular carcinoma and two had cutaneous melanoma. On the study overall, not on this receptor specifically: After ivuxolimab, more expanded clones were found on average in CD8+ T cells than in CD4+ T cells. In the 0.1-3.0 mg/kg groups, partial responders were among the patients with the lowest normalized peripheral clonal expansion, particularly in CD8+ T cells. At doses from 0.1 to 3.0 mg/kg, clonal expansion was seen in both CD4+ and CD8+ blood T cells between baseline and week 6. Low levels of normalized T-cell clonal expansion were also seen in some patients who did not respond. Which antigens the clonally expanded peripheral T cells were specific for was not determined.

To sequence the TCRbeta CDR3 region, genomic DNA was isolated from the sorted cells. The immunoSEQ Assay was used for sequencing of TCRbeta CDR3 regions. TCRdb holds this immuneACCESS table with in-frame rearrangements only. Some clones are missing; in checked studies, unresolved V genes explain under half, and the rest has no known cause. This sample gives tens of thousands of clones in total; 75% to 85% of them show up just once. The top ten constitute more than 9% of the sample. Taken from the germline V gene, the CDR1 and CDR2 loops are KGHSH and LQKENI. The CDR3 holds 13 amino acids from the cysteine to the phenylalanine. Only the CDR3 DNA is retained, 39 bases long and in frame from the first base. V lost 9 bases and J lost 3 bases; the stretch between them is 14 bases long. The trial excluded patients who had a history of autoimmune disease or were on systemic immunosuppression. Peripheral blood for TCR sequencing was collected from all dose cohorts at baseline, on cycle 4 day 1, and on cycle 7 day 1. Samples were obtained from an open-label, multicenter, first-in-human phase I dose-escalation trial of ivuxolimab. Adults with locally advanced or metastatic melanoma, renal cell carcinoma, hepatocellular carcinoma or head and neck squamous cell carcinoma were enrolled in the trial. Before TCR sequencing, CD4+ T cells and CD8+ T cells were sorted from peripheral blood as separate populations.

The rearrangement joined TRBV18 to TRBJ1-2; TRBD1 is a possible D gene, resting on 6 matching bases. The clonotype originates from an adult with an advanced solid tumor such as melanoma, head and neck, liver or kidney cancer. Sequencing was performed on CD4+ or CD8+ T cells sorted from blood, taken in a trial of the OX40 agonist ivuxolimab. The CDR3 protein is CASSGGKDYGYTF. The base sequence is TGTGCCAGTTCCGGGGGCAAGGACTATGGCTACACCTTC.